This record looks at one T cell receptor beta chain sequence and its context. This CDR3 comprises 13 residues. Per germline, CDR1 GTSNPN and CDR2 SVGIG (reference sequence). Between the trimmed V and J ends, which lost 1 base and 16 bases, there was a span of 20 bases. Study processing details: Reference gene primer amplification gave nucleated cell count estimates. Clones were sequenced by immunoSEQ multiplex PCR, and TCRdb holds only the in-frame ones, with some missing. For V, J and clone size, that table is used; D and trimming come from the DNA. This table has around 300,000 clones, under 90% appearing once. This sample was taken from a study of blood T cell repertoires in COVID-19. Across the study: There were acute and convalescent COVID-19 samples, and they came from the United States, Italy and Spain. Sample material is recorded as cDNA or gDNA derived from T cells, B-cell-depleted T cells, or PBMCs.

Participant age was about 18 to 95 years, and participants resided in about 25 US areas. The TCR comes from a middle-aged woman who had recovered from COVID-19. Input material: PBMCs or T cells enriched from blood (not recorded which). V gene TRBV30 combines with J gene TRBJ1-3; D remains ambiguous. DNA of the CDR3: TGTGCCTGGAGTGCAGGTTCCCGCAGCCGGTTTTATTTT. This sequence encodes CAWSAGSRSRFYF.